This is a list of T cell receptor beta chains from one sample in a study of shared clonotypes between healthy human individuals. Produced via immunoSEQ multiplex PCR; TCRdb's table is partial and in-frame only. The sample holds some 630,000 clones; about three quarters are singletons and the top ten take under 2%. The sequencing sample was made of memory CD4+ T cells sorted from blood. Source of these receptors: a woman in her 30s in good health. The CDR3 runs from the conserved cysteine through the conserved F or W. D genes are given only for firm matches. Clone size is shown for a subset of rows, as once, few, many or a class of expanded clone.

J: TRBJ1-3; size: .; V: TRBV29-1; D: .; DNA: TGCAGCGTCCTAGGACACTTTTTTGCTGGAAACACCATATATTTT; CDR3: CSVLGHFFAGNTIYF
J: TRBJ1-2; size: .; V: TRBV5-1; D: .; DNA: TGCGCCAGCAGCCCTACCACAGTTAACTATGGCTACACCTTC; CDR3: CASSPTTVNYGYTF
J: TRBJ2-7; size: .; V: TRBV18; D: .; DNA: TGTGCCAGCCGAGGGGCTTTACCATACGAGCAGTACTTC; CDR3: CASRGALPYEQYF
J: TRBJ2-7; size: .; V: TRBV11-2; D: .; DNA: TGTGCCAGCAGCCGCGGGACCGCCTGGGCGGGTGAGCAGTACTTC; CDR3: CASSRGTAWAGEQYF
J: TRBJ2-7; size: .; V: TRBV7-9; D: TRBD1; DNA: TGTGCCAGCAGCTTCACCGGGACAGGGGGCGAGCAGTACTTC; CDR3: CASSFTGTGGEQYF
J: TRBJ2-7; size: .; V: TRBV5-1; D: .; DNA: TGCGCCAGCAGCCGCGATAACTACGAGCAGTACTTC; CDR3: CASSRDNYEQYF
J: TRBJ2-7; size: .; V: TRBV10-3; D: .; DNA: TGTGCCATCAGTGAGCCAAAGGGACCGGGCTGGGAGCAGTACTTC; CDR3: CAISEPKGPGWEQYF
J: TRBJ2-2; size: .; V: TRBV5-1; D: .; DNA: TGCGCCAGCAGCTTGGACACCAACACCGGGGAGCTGTTTTTT; CDR3: CASSLDTNTGELFF
J: TRBJ2-5; size: .; V: TRBV7-3; D: .; DNA: TGTGCCAGCAGCTTAAGGGGACAAGAGACCCAGTACTTC; CDR3: CASSLRGQETQYF
J: TRBJ1-3; size: few; V: TRBV6-1; D: .; DNA: TGTGCCAGCAGTGGCCTTGGTATCGACACCATATATTTT; CDR3: CASSGLGIDTIYF
J: TRBJ2-1; size: .; V: TRBV13; D: .; DNA: TGTGCCAGCAGCCCCCGCGAAGGGGCCTACAATGAGCAGTTCTTC; CDR3: CASSPREGAYNEQFF
J: TRBJ2-1; size: .; V: TRBV11-1; D: TRBD2; DNA: TGTGCCAGCAGCTCCAGCGGGAGGAGGTCCTACAATGAGCAGTTCTTC; CDR3: CASSSSGRRSYNEQFF
J: TRBJ2-1; size: .; V: TRBV6-6; D: TRBD2; DNA: TGTGCCAGCAGTTCCGGGACTAGCGGGACACAGTTCTTC; CDR3: CASSSGTSGTQFF
J: TRBJ2-1; size: .; V: TRBV18; D: TRBD2; DNA: TGTGCCAGCTCACAAGAAGCGGGACCCTACAATGAGCAGTTCTTC; CDR3: CASSQEAGPYNEQFF
J: TRBJ1-2; size: few; V: TRBV7-9; D: .; DNA: TGTGCCAGCAGCTTAGTGGGGGGACCTAACTATGGCTACACCTTC; CDR3: CASSLVGGPNYGYTF
J: TRBJ1-3; size: .; V: TRBV28; D: .; DNA: TGTGCCAGCACTACGGACGGCGCGGGAAACACCATATATTTT; CDR3: CASTTDGAGNTIYF
J: TRBJ2-3; size: .; V: TRBV18; D: TRBD1; DNA: TGTGCCAGCTCACCAAATGGACAGGCTTGGGATACGCAGTATTTT; CDR3: CASSPNGQAWDTQYF
J: TRBJ1-3; size: .; V: TRBV19; D: TRBD1; DNA: TGTGCCAGTAGTATACAGGGGGCCTCCTCTGGAAACACCATATATTTT; CDR3: CASSIQGASSGNTIYF
J: TRBJ2-1; size: .; V: TRBV19; D: .; DNA: TGTGCCAGTAGTCCCCGACGGACCGAGCAGTTCTTC; CDR3: CASSPRRTEQFF
J: TRBJ1-1; size: few; V: TRBV7-6; D: .; DNA: TGTGCCAGCAGCTATCGACTGAACACTGAAGCTTTCTTT; CDR3: CASSYRLNTEAFF
J: TRBJ2-1; size: .; V: TRBV28; D: TRBD2; DNA: TGTGCCGAAGGGACTAGCGGGAATTACAATGAGCAGTTCTTC; CDR3: CAEGTSGNYNEQFF
J: TRBJ2-5; size: .; V: TRBV7-8; D: .; DNA: TGTGCCAGCAGCTACCGGGACTACCAAGAGACCCAGTACTTC; CDR3: CASSYRDYQETQYF
J: TRBJ2-3; size: .; V: TRBV29-1; D: .; DNA: TGCAGCGTTGAAAGACTAGATGATACGCAGTATTTT; CDR3: CSVERLDDTQYF
J: TRBJ2-3; size: .; V: TRBV4-2; D: .; DNA: TGTGCCAGCAGCCAAGAGTTAGGGCCTCGCGCAGATACGCAGTATTTT; CDR3: CASSQELGPRADTQYF
J: TRBJ2-1; size: .; V: TRBV5-4; D: TRBD2; DNA: TGTGCCAGCAGCTCCGGGGGGGCGGGGACTGGCTACAATGAGCAGTTCTTC; CDR3: CASSSGGAGTGYNEQFF
J: TRBJ1-5; size: .; V: TRBV27; D: .; DNA: TGTGCCAGCAGTTCAAAAGGGGGAATAAGCAATCAGCCCCAGCATTTT; CDR3: CASSSKGGISNQPQHF
J: TRBJ2-7; size: .; V: TRBV5-4; D: .; DNA: TGTGCCAGCAGCACCCAAACCTACGAGCAGTACTTC; CDR3: CASSTQTYEQYF
J: TRBJ2-1; size: .; V: TRBV6-5; D: .; DNA: TGTGCCAGCAGTCCGACCGGGACCTCCTACAATGAGCAGTTCTTC; CDR3: CASSPTGTSYNEQFF
J: TRBJ2-7; size: .; V: TRBV5-1; D: .; DNA: TGCGCCAGCAGCTTGGCCGCCGGCAGCTCCTACGAGCAGTACTTC; CDR3: CASSLAAGSSYEQYF
J: TRBJ1-1; size: .; V: TRBV28; D: .; DNA: TGTGCCAGCAGTTTCCCCCCTAGGACTGAAGCTTTCTTT; CDR3: CASSFPPRTEAFF
J: TRBJ2-1; size: once; V: TRBV5-1; D: .; DNA: TGCGCCAGCAGCTTGCGGTTAGTAGCCTTTACTACGGGGAATGAGCAGTTCTTC; CDR3: CASSLRLVAFTTGNEQFF
J: TRBJ2-2; size: once; V: TRBV19; D: .; DNA: TGTGCCAGTCTCCCGTATCTGGCGAACACCGGGGAGCTGTTTTTT; CDR3: CASLPYLANTGELFF
J: TRBJ2-6; size: .; V: TRBV5-1; D: .; DNA: TGCGCCAGCAGCTTGGACGGGGTTGCTGGGGCCAACGTCCTGACTTTC; CDR3: CASSLDGVAGANVLTF
J: TRBJ2-7; size: .; V: TRBV5-4; D: TRBD1; DNA: TGTGCCAGCAGCATCGGCCCAGGGGGTCCCCCTTTCGAGCAGTACTTC; CDR3: CASSIGPGGPPFEQYF
J: TRBJ2-1; size: .; V: TRBV5-1; D: TRBD2; DNA: TGCGCCAGCAGCTTGGTTCCGACTAGCGGGAGCAATGAGCAGTTCTTC; CDR3: CASSLVPTSGSNEQFF
J: TRBJ2-1; size: few; V: TRBV7-2; D: TRBD1; DNA: TGTGCCAGCAGCTCCAAGTCGGGACAGTACAATGAGCAGTTCTTC; CDR3: CASSSKSGQYNEQFF
J: TRBJ1-1; size: .; V: TRBV19; D: .; DNA: TGTGCCAGTAGTAACTCTGACAGCAACACTGAAGCTTTCTTT; CDR3: CASSNSDSNTEAFF
J: TRBJ1-1; size: .; V: TRBV19; D: .; DNA: TGTGCCAGTAGTATTCAGGGCTCTCGATCGAACACTGAAGCTTTCTTT; CDR3: CASSIQGSRSNTEAFF
J: TRBJ2-5; size: .; V: TRBV6-5; D: .; DNA: TGTGCCAGCAGCCCCCGGACCGCGGCCAAAGAGACCCAGTACTTC; CDR3: CASSPRTAAKETQYF
J: TRBJ2-7; size: .; V: TRBV7-9; D: .; DNA: TGTGCCAGCAGTATGACGGTTCCCCACTTCCACTTC; CDR3: CASSMTVPHFHF
J: TRBJ2-7; size: .; V: TRBV6-5; D: .; DNA: TGTGCCAGCAGTTATAATCGCGGATACGAGCAGTACTTC; CDR3: CASSYNRGYEQYF